Below, one T cell receptor (beta chain) is given with its context. Sequencing was performed with immunoSEQ multiplex PCR; in TCRdb, only in-frame clones are kept and a portion is missing. The sample includes about 51,000 clones, about three quarters of them seen just once. The sample is drawn from a study of early stage breast cancer tumors. Overall study context: Of fewer than 20 invasive breast tumors, more than ten were hormone receptor-positive, HER2-negative.

The CDR3 has 15 residues. Between the trimmed V and J ends, which lost 9 bases and 1 base, there was a span of 18 bases. The V gene's germline CDR1 is LNHDA and CDR2 SQIVND (reference sequence). What was sequenced was blood. This receptor was identified in a person between 35 and 49 years old with breast cancer. V gene TRBV19 combines with J gene TRBJ2-5; D possibly corresponds to TRBD1 (6 bases). The CDR3 reads CASQRYKDSQETQYF. As DNA, the CDR3 is TGTGCCAGCCAAAGGTACAAGGACAGCCAAGAGACCCAGTACTTC. Supplemented by reference TRBV19 and TRBJ2-5, the full variable domain reads DGGITQSPKYLFRKEGQNVTLSCEQNLNHDAMYWYRQDPGQGLRLIYYSQIVNDFQKGDIAEGYSVSREKKESFPLTVTSAQKNPTAFYLCASQRYKDSQETQYFGPGTRLLVL.